The next 12 T cell receptor beta chains were all read from a single sample in a study of OX40 agonist ivuxolimab in advanced cancers. Clones were sequenced by immunoSEQ multiplex PCR, and TCRdb holds only the in-frame ones, with some missing. The table shows about 50,000 clones, with over 75% occurring only once. Sequencing used CD4+ or CD8+ T cells sorted from blood, obtained in a trial of the OX40 agonist ivuxolimab. These receptors originate from an adult with an advanced solid tumor such as melanoma, head and neck, liver or kidney cancer.

The V gene is TRBV21-1, the J gene TRBJ2-1; the table's TRBD2 call for D was not verified on the DNA. TRBV21-1 is a listed pseudogene. This CDR3 region has 9 residues. CDR3 in DNA: TGTGCCAGCAATGAGGTAGAGTTCTTC. Amino acids: CASNEVEFF.

V is TRBV5-1 and J is TRBJ1-1; no definite D call. Trimming removed 3 bases from V and 4 bases from J, with 10 bases in between. CDR3 length: 13 amino acids. Germline V CDR1 and CDR2: SGHRS, YFSETQ. This CDR3 reads CASSSEVGTEAFF. DNA for the CDR3: TGCGCCAGCAGCTCGGAGGTAGGCACTGAAGCTTTCTTT.

The chain uses TRBV7-2 and TRBJ2-7; no firm D call. Germline assignment: CDR1 SGHTA and CDR2 FQGNSA. V was shortened by 1 base and J by 8 bases, with 12 bases between the two germline ends. The CDR3 consists of 13 residues. The CDR3 DNA is TGTGCCAGCAGCTTAGTAGGGTGGTTCCAGCAGTACTTC. Encoded protein: CASSLVGWFQQYF.

The genes are TRBV5-8 and TRBJ1-4, with unresolved D. The V end was cut by 4 bases, the J end by 1 base, with 14 bases between. This CDR3 has 16 residues. Germline values: CDR1 SGHTS, CDR2 YDEGEE. CDR3 sequence: CASSEKTLRTNEKLFF. The DNA for the CDR3 is TGTGCCAGCAGCGAAAAAACGTTGAGAACTAATGAAAAACTGTTTTTT.

The chain links TRBV7-8 to TRBJ2-5; D not certain. Per germline, CDR1 SGHVS and CDR2 FQNEAQ. V dropped 1 base and J dropped 2 bases, with 2 bases sitting between them. The CDR3 has 12 residues. CDR3 DNA: TGTGCCAGCAGCTTAGAGCAAGAGACCCAGTACTTC. This sequence encodes CASSLEQETQYF.

This clone was seen just once. V and J are TRBV5-1 and TRBJ2-3; D not certain. Looked up from germline, CDR1 is SGHRS and CDR2 is YFSETQ. This CDR3 comprises 18 residues. V lost 0 bases and J 0 bases, leaving 17 bases between the germline ends. The CDR3 region is CASSLGLYSGLSTDTQYF. CDR3 in DNA: TGCGCCAGCAGCTTGGGACTTTACTCTGGGCTCAGCACAGATACGCAGTATTTT.

V gene TRBV5-4 combines with J gene TRBJ1-6, with 7 bases lining up with TRBD1. In germline, CDR1 is SGHNT, CDR2 YYREEE (reference sequence). This CDR3 is 14 amino acids long. Trimming cost V 2 bases and J 10 bases; bases outside gene matches: 6. CDR3 coding DNA: TGTGCCAGCAGCTTCACCGGGACAGTGTCACCCCTCCACTTT. This sequence encodes CASSFTGTVSPLHF.

This chain links TRBV2 with TRBJ2-3; no firm D call. This CDR3 is 12 amino acids long. V lost 5 bases, J lost 5 bases, and 8 bases lay in between. Germline assignment: CDR1 SNHLY and CDR2 FYNNEI. The CDR3 region has the DNA TGTGCCAGCAGTATGTCTCGAGATACGCAGTATTTT. Its translation is CASSMSRDTQYF.

CDR3 region: CASSADRGNVLSRDQYF. The CDR3, as DNA: TGTGCCAGCAGTGCGGACAGGGGTAACGTATTATCGAGGGACCAGTACTTC. The chain links TRBV6-1 to TRBJ2-5, with 9 bases identical to TRBD1. This CDR3 is built from 17 residues. Germline values: CDR1 MNHNS, CDR2 SASEGT. J was trimmed by 10 bases and V by 4 bases; bases with no gene match: 19.

V usage is TRBV6-6 and J usage is TRBJ2-3, with 7 bases matching TRBD2. Germline V gene lookup returns CDR1 MNHNY and CDR2 SVGAGI (reference sequence). The junction had 3 bases not matched to a gene; V was cut back by 6 bases and J by 0 bases. The CDR3 consists of 14 residues. The CDR3 sequence is CASRKAGSTDTQYF. The CDR3 DNA reads TGTGCCAGCAGGAAAGCGGGAAGCACAGATACGCAGTATTTT.

This rearrangement joins TRBV5-1 to TRBJ2-5, with 7 nucleotides matching TRBD2. The CDR3 contains 16 residues. Germline V lookup: CDR1 SGHRS, CDR2 YFSETQ. The V and J ends lost 3 bases and 1 base, in that order; junction bases with no gene match: 9. CDR3 sequence (DNA): TGCGCCAGCAGCTCCGCCCCCCAGCGGGGCCAAGAGACCCAGTACTTC. Amino acid sequence: CASSSAPQRGQETQYF. Full variable domain (outside the CDR3, taken from reference TRBV5-1 and TRBJ2-5): KAGVTQTPRYLIKTRGQQVTLSCSPISGHRSVSWYQQTPGQGLQFLFEYFSETQRNKGNFPGRFSGRQFSNSRSEMNVSTLELGDSALYLCASSSAPQRGQETQYFGPGTRLLVL.

The J gene is TRBJ2-7, the V gene TRBV11-3; D may be TRBD1 or TRBD2 (5 bases each). Trimming removed 11 bases at V and 0 bases at J, with 14 bases between. Germline loops: CDR1 SGHNT, CDR2 YENEEA. The CDR3 has 13 residues. This CDR3 is CASGTYSSYEQYF. CDR3 DNA sequence: TGTGCCTCCGGGACGTATAGCTCCTACGAGCAGTACTTC.